This entry features one TCR beta chain sequence. This entry is derived from a study of blood T cell repertoires in COVID-19. On the study more broadly: Samples of COVID-19 (acute and convalescent) were obtained from the United States, Italy and Spain. The cDNA or gDNA used as material had been derived from T cells, B-cell-depleted T cells, or PBMCs.

Authors' data handling: Cell counts per sample came from amplifying reference gene primers. Measured with immunoSEQ multiplex PCR; TCRdb has only the in-frame clones, and not every one. V, J and clone size reflect that table, while D and trimming were determined from the DNA. The sample yields roughly 180,000 clones, around 85% seen once. The TCR sequence derives from a man in his 60s who had recovered from COVID-19. The material sequenced was peripheral blood.

Here the CDR3 reads CASSWDSGNTEAFF. The CDR3 DNA reads TGCGCCAGCAGCTGGGACAGCGGTAACACTGAAGCTTTCTTT. This sequence joins TRBV10-2 and TRBJ1-1; 7 bases line up with TRBD1. Looked up from germline, CDR1 is WSHSY and CDR2 is SAAADI. Unmatched junction bases numbered 6, after V lost 6 bases and J lost 2 bases. There are 14 residues in the CDR3.